Described below is a single T cell receptor beta chain sequence and its context. In the original processing: Reference gene primer amplification yielded estimated nucleated cell counts. Using immunoSEQ multiplex PCR, the repertoire was profiled, and TCRdb retains in-frame clones only, with some absent. V, J and clone size derive from that table, while D and trimming were established from the DNA sequence. This sample has approximately 120,000 clones; about 90% occur once, and the top ten carry about 2%. These data are taken from a study of blood T cell repertoires in COVID-19. Study background: Acute and convalescent COVID-19 samples came from the United States, Italy and Spain. PBMCs, B-cell-depleted T cells, or T cells provided the cDNA or gDNA that made up the material.

The CDR3 has 13 residues. Germline trimming cut 3 bases from V and 6 bases from J; bases unmatched to any gene: 3. CDR1 and CDR2 from the germline V gene are SGHTA and FQGNSA. It was during active infection that Seattle patients were enrolled and then longitudinally followed. This receptor was identified in a man aged 50 to 60 with COVID-19, enrolled during active disease. Sequencing was carried out using peripheral blood. The chain is built from TRBV7-2 and TRBJ2-3; 7 positions match TRBD1. The CDR3 spells CASSFQQGDTQYF. CDR3 in DNA: TGTGCCAGCAGCTTCCAACAGGGGGATACGCAGTATTTT. The variable domain in full, completed from reference TRBV7-2 and TRBJ2-3, reads GAGVSQSPSNKVTEKGKDVELRCDPISGHTALYWYRQSLGQGLEFLIYFQGNSAPDKSGLPSDRFSAERTGGSVSTLTIQRTQQEDSAVYLCASSFQQGDTQYFGPGTRLTVL.